This T cell receptor beta chain appears in the sequencing data of a study of blood T cells in healthy people across ages. Study as a whole: Through template switching, about one barcoded beta molecule was captured per two T cells, as measured in model experiments.

Findings of the study overall: A conclusive naive versus antigen-experienced comparison was prevented by the unsorted PBMCs.

As concerns this clonotype: Its cognate antigen is unknown.

Through a sample-barcoded 5' primer and a J-beta primer mix, a second PCR was run for 7 to 11 cycles. Each of the cDNA molecules was tagged by a template-switch adaptor with 12 random nucleotides. TCRdb re-called the 5' RACE reads with MiXCR, one entry per CDR3 protein. The table has 1.5 million to 2 million distinct CDR3 sequences, roughly 49% seen once. CDR3 length equals 16 residues. Per germline, CDR1 SGHTA and CDR2 FQGNSA. J gave up 2 bases and V 2 bases, and 3 bases lay outside the gene matches. Every donor contributed around 10 milliliters of peripheral blood by blood draw. The chain joins TRBV7-2 to TRBJ2-7; 13 bases are a match to TRBD2. The receptor was derived from a woman in her 40s in good health. The sequenced material came from blood. For the CDR3, the DNA is TGTGCCAGCAGCTTAAGGGGGACTAGCGGGGCCTACGAGCAGTACTTC. It yields the protein CASSLRGTSGAYEQYF.